Below are 16 T cell receptor beta chains sequenced from a single sample in a study of blood T cell repertoires in COVID-19. Libraries were prepared by immunoSEQ multiplex PCR; TCRdb keeps only in-frame clonotypes and omits some of them. The sample comprises about 33,000 clones, around 73% of which are singletons, and roughly 32% rests with the top ten. Sequencing was carried out using peripheral blood. These receptors were obtained from a man of 80 years or more with acute or convalescent COVID-19.

The J gene is TRBJ2-1, the V gene TRBV7-3, with a possible D match to TRBD2 (7 bases). This CDR3 comprises 16 residues. Germline values: CDR1 SGHTA, CDR2 FQGTGA. V lost 2 bases and J 0 bases, leaving 11 bases between the germline ends. Here the CDR3 DNA reads TGTGCCAGCAGCTTATCTCGGGGGGCCTCCTACAATGAGCAGTTCTTC. Amino acid sequence: CASSLSRGASYNEQFF.

The chain carries TRBV5-1 and TRBJ2-7, with TRBD2 matching 10 bases. Germline V gene lookup returns CDR1 SGHRS and CDR2 YFSETQ. With 4 bases clipped from V and 6 bases from J, the junction kept 10 bases outside the gene matches. The CDR3 has 15 residues. The CDR3 loop reads CASSISGGPTFEQYF. The CDR3 DNA follows: TGCGCCAGCAGCATTAGCGGGGGGCCGACGTTCGAGCAGTACTTC.

This sequence joins TRBV18 and TRBJ2-4; D is perhaps TRBD1 (6 bases). Trimming cost V 5 bases and J 14 bases, with 19 bases left between them. This CDR3 region has 13 residues. CDR1 and CDR2 from the germline V gene are KGHSH and LQKENI. DNA of the CDR3: TGTGCCAGCTCAGTAAGCAGGGGAAGAGTAAAGTACTTC. Translating gives CASSVSRGRVKYF.

V usage is TRBV5-5 and J usage is TRBJ2-7; 9 nucleotides line up with TRBD1. The length of the CDR3 is 15 residues. In germline, CDR1 is SGHKS, CDR2 YYEKEE (reference sequence). After removal of 4 bases from V and 4 bases from J, the junction contained 9 bases not matched to a gene. The CDR3 sequence: CASSPNRGLGYEQYF. The CDR3 DNA reads TGTGCCAGCAGCCCGAACAGGGGGCTAGGATACGAGCAGTACTTC.

The gene calls are TRBV19 and TRBJ2-5, with 8 bases that match TRBD1. The V segment lost 5 bases and the J segment 2 bases; nucleotides outside the gene matches: 10. CDR3 length equals 16 residues. The germline gives CDR1 LNHDA, CDR2 SQIVND (reference sequence). The CDR3 DNA reads TGTGCCAGTAGTTCTTGGACAGGGAGTGAACAAGAGACCCAGTACTTC. As protein: CASSSWTGSEQETQYF.

This clone was observed a handful of times. The rearrangement uses TRBV3-1 (or the pseudogene TRBV3-2) and TRBJ1-2; 8 nucleotides match TRBD1. V dropped 10 bases and J dropped 4; count of bases not matched to a gene: 5. The CDR3 consists of 12 residues. Germline V lookup: CDR1 LGHDT, CDR2 YNNKEL (reference sequence). The CDR3 sequence is CATRQGSYGYTF. The CDR3 DNA reads TGTGCCACCCGACAGGGGAGCTATGGCTACACCTTC.

The V call is TRBV2, the J call TRBJ1-3; no firm D call. The CDR3 consists of 14 residues. Trimming removed 2 bases from V and 4 bases from J, with 9 bases in between. CDR1 is SNHLY, CDR2 FYNNEI, per germline. CDR3 nucleotide sequence: TGTGCCAGCAGTGAATCGGTTATAGGAAACACCATATATTTT. Protein sequence: CASSESVIGNTIYF. Complete variable domain (other parts from reference TRBV2 and TRBJ1-3): EPEVTQTPSHQVTQMGQEVILRCVPISNHLYFYWYRQILGQKVEFLVSFYNNEISEKSEIFDDQFSVERPDGSNFTLKIRSTKLEDSAMYFCASSESVIGNTIYFGEGSWLTVV.

This chain connects TRBV15 to TRBJ1-2; D is unclear. Deletions cut 0 bases from V and 4 bases from J, with 9 bases between. Germline CDR1 reads LNHNV; CDR2 reads YYDKDF (reference sequence). The CDR3 runs to 14 residues. CDR3 protein: CATSRDGPRYGYTF. The CDR3 nucleotides read TGTGCCACCAGCAGAGATGGGCCTCGCTATGGCTACACCTTC. Filled out from reference TRBV15 and TRBJ1-2, the complete variable domain reads DAMVIQNPRYQVTQFGKPVTLSCSQTLNHNVMYWYQQKSSQAPKLLFHYYDKDFNNEADTPDNFQSRRPNTSFCFLDIRSPGLGDTAMYLCATSRDGPRYGYTFGSGTRLTVV.

The genes are TRBV18 and TRBJ1-2; D call uncertain. Germline-derived CDR1 and CDR2 are KGHSH and LQKENI. This CDR3 has 12 residues. The ends were cut back, 5 bases at V and 6 bases at J, with 10 bases in the middle. CDR3 protein: CASSFQTDGYTF. CDR3 sequence (DNA): TGTGCCAGCTCATTTCAAACGGATGGCTACACCTTC.

The rearrangement links TRBV9 to TRBJ2-3, with 14 nucleotides matching TRBD2. J gave up 1 base and V 0 bases, and 7 bases lay outside the gene matches. There are 19 residues in the CDR3. The germline CDR1 and CDR2 sequences are SGDLS and YYNGEE. CDR3 nucleotides: TGTGCCAGCAGCGTAGGACTAGCGGGGGGGTCCCTAGGCACAGATACGCAGTATTTT. This gives the protein CASSVGLAGGSLGTDTQYF.

The V and J genes are TRBV7-2 and TRBJ2-5, with a possible D match to TRBD1 (5 bases). V dropped 3 bases and J dropped 5 bases, with 10 bases sitting between them. The CDR3 loop spans 13 amino acids. Looked up from germline, CDR1 is SGHTA and CDR2 is FQGNSA. This chain's CDR3 is CASSFGSGETQYF. As DNA, the CDR3 is TGTGCCAGCAGCTTTGGGTCAGGGGAGACCCAGTACTTC.

V gene TRBV5-1 combines with J gene TRBJ2-7, with TRBD1 matching 9 bases. The CDR3 is made up of 18 amino acids. With V trimmed by 4 bases and J by 3 bases, 17 bases remained unmatched. Germline V lookup: CDR1 SGHRS, CDR2 YFSETQ. CDR3 DNA: TGCGCCAGCAGCCAAGGCCTCGGGACAGGGATAATCTTCTACGAGCAGTACTTC. Residues: CASSQGLGTGIIFYEQYF.

This clone was detected only once. The J gene is TRBJ2-3, the V gene TRBV7-2; perhaps TRBD2 as D (6 bases). Trimming cost V 5 bases and J 2 bases, with 20 bases left between them. The CDR3 is made up of 17 amino acids. Germline V gene data show CDR1 as SGHTA and CDR2 as FQGNSA. CDR3 protein: CASSVVGGPLVTDTQYF. In nucleotides, the CDR3 is TGTGCCAGCAGCGTGGTGGGGGGTCCTTTAGTCACAGATACGCAGTATTTT.

V and J are TRBV6-5 and TRBJ2-5, with TRBD2 matching over 15 bases. The trim removed 6 bases at V and 1 base at J, leaving 0 bases unmatched. This CDR3 contains 15 residues. CDR1 is MNHEY and CDR2 is SVGAGI in the germline V gene. The CDR3 spells CASRGLAGGQETQYF. The DNA for the CDR3 is TGTGCCAGCAGGGGACTAGCGGGGGGCCAAGAGACCCAGTACTTC.

This clone has ten or more counts. The chain joins TRBV4-1 to TRBJ2-3, with TRBD2 matching 16 bases. This CDR3 is 20 amino acids long. Per germline, CDR1 MGHRA and CDR2 YSYEKL. V was pared by 5 bases and J by 2 bases, with 13 bases of the junction left unmatched. In DNA, the CDR3 is TGCGCCAGCAGCTTCTCCACCGGGACTAGCGGGGGGGCGTCCACAGATACGCAGTATTTT. Protein: CASSFSTGTSGGASTDTQYF.

The rearrangement uses TRBV29-1 and TRBJ1-2; possible D gene TRBD1, 6 bases. V was cut by 8 bases and J by 3 bases, with 16 bases left in between. Germline V gene data show CDR1 as SQVTM and CDR2 as ANQGSEA. The length of the CDR3 is 13 residues. CDR3 DNA sequence: TGCAGCAGTTTGACAGGATTTGACTATGGCTACACCTTC. Translated: CSSLTGFDYGYTF.